These T cell receptor beta chains were read from a single sample in a study of T-cell reconstitution after alpha-beta-depleted transplantation in children. TCRdb used MiXCR to reprocess the PCR reads, holding one entry per CDR3 protein. Of about 7,700 distinct CDR3 sequences in the sample, roughly 13% were seen once. The input for sequencing was PBMCs, mostly from graft donor cells, taken 60 days after TCRalphabeta/CD19-depleted stem cell transplant. These receptors were obtained from a patient aged 2 to 9 who had a stem cell transplant for inherited bone marrow failure, so the T cells may come from the graft donor. CDR3s leave out the opening cysteine and the closing phenylalanine or tryptophan.

cdr3_length: 14
v_call: TRBV12-3/TRBV12-4
cdr3_aa: ASRKTITGGDGELF

cdr3_length: 12
v_call: TRBV9
cdr3_aa: ASSPGFSGSEQY

cdr3_length: 13
v_call: TRBV7-9
cdr3_aa: ASSLTQGPGNTIY

cdr3_length: 14
v_call: TRBV7-9
cdr3_aa: ASSLAQGVRAYGYT

cdr3_length: 14
v_call: TRBV12-3/TRBV12-4
cdr3_aa: ASSLRGRSSYNEQF

cdr3_length: 14
v_call: TRBV5-1
cdr3_aa: ASSLSTSGSSYEQY

cdr3_length: 13
v_call: TRBV11-2
cdr3_aa: ASSSFGLADNEQF

cdr3_length: 11
v_call: TRBV5-6
cdr3_aa: ASSFQALETQY

cdr3_length: 14
v_call: TRBV7-2
cdr3_aa: ASTIRTGSTTDTQY

cdr3_length: 14
v_call: TRBV2
cdr3_aa: ASSGGTENGPETQY

cdr3_length: 9
v_call: TRBV9
cdr3_aa: ASTQGTEQF

cdr3_length: 11
v_call: TRBV30
cdr3_aa: ASAPQGADEQY

cdr3_length: 13
v_call: TRBV5-5
cdr3_aa: ASSLLQGNDYGYT

cdr3_length: 13
v_call: TRBV6-2/TRBV6-3
cdr3_aa: ASSLETGFPDTQY

cdr3_length: 13
v_call: TRBV7-9
cdr3_aa: ASRLRGSGANVLT

cdr3_length: 14
v_call: TRBV9
cdr3_aa: ASSVGSVATPYEQY

cdr3_length: 10
v_call: TRBV6-2/TRBV6-3
cdr3_aa: AAGGAVWEQY